The clone carrying this TCR beta chain showed up just once. Data came from immunoSEQ multiplex PCR; TCRdb stores just in-frame clones and leaves some out. The sample shows 20,000 to 30,000 clones, around nine tenths of them seen only once. The data are from a study of blood T cell repertoires in COVID-19. This CDR3 comprises 16 residues. Per germline, CDR1 LNHDA and CDR2 SQIVND (reference sequence). V gave up 3 bases and J gave up 7 bases, with 19 bases separating them. Sequenced: peripheral blood. V gene TRBV19 combines with J gene TRBJ2-1, with a possible D match to TRBD1 (6 bases). This receptor was taken from a human donor in a cohort sampled during active COVID-19. Written as DNA, the CDR3 is TGTGCCAGTAGTATGGGACACACCGTCCACGGGAATGAGCAGTTCTTC. It translates to CASSMGHTVHGNEQFF.